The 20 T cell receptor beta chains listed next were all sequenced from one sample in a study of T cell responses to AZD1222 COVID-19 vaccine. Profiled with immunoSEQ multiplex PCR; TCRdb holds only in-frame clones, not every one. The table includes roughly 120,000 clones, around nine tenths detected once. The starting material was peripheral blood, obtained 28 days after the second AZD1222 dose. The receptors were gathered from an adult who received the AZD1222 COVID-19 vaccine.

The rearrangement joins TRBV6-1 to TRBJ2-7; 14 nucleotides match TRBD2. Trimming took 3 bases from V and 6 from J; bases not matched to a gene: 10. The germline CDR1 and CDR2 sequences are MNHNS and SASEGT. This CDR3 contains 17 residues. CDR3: CASSDSGLAGVAGEQYF. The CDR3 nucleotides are TGTGCCAGCAGTGATTCGGGACTAGCGGGAGTAGCCGGCGAGCAGTACTTC.

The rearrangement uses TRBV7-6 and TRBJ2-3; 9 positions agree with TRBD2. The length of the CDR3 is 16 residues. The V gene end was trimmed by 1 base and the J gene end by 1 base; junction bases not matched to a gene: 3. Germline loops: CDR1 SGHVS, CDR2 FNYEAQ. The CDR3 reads CASSLVRTSGTDTQYF. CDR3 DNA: TGTGCCAGCAGCTTAGTTCGGACTAGCGGCACAGATACGCAGTATTTT.

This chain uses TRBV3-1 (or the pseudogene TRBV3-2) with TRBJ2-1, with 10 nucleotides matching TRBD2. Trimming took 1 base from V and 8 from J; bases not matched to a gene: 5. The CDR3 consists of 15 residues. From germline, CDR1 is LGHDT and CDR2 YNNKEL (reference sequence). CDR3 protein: CASSQGAGGPHEQFF. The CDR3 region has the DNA TGTGCCAGCAGCCAAGGAGCGGGAGGGCCCCATGAGCAGTTCTTC.

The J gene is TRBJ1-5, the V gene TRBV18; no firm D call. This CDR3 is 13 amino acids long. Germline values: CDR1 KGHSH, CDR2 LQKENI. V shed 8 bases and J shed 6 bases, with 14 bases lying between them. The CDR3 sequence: CASGRRDLQPQHF. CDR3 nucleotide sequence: TGTGCCAGCGGCCGGCGTGACCTTCAGCCCCAGCATTTT.

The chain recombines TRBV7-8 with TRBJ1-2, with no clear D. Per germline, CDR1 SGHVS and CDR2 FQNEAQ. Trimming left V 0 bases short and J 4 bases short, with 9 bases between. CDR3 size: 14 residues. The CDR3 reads CASSLAAGSYGYTF. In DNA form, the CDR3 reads TGTGCCAGCAGCTTAGCGGCAGGATCCTATGGCTACACCTTC. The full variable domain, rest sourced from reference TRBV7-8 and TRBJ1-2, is GAGVSQSPRYKVAKRGQDVALRCDPISGHVSLFWYQQALGQGPEFLTYFQNEAQLDKSGLPSDRFFAERPEGSVSTLKIQRTQQEDSAVYLCASSLAAGSYGYTFGSGTRLTVV.

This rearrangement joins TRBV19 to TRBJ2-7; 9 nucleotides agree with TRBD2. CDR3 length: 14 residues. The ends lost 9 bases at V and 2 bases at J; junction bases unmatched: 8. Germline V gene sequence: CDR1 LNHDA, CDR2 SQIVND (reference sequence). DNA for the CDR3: TGTGCCAGCGCGGGACTAGCATCCACCTACGAGCAGTACTTC. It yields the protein CASAGLASTYEQYF.

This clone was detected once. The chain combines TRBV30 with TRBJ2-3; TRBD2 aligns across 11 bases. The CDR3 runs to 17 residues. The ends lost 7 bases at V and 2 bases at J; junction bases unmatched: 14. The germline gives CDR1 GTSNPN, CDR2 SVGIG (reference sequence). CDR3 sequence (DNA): TGTGCCTCGGCCAGCTCCCATAGCGGGAGGGTCACAGATACGCAGTATTTT. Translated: CASASSHSGRVTDTQYF.

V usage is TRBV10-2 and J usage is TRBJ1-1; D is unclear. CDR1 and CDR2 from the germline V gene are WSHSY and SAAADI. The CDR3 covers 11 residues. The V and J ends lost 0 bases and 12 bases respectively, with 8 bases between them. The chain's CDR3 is CASSESGKTFF. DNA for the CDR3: TGCGCCAGCAGTGAGTCGGGAAAAACTTTCTTT.

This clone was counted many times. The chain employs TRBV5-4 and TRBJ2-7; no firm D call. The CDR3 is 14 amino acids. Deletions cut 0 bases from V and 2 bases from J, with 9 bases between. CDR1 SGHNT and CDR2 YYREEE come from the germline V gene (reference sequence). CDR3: CASSLGPVPYEQYF. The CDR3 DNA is TGTGCCAGCAGCTTGGGCCCAGTACCCTACGAGCAGTACTTC. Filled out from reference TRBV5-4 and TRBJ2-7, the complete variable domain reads ETGVTQSPTHLIKTRGQQVTLRCSSQSGHNTVSWYQQALGQGPQFIFQYYREEENGRGNFPPRFSGLQFPNYSSELNVNALELDDSALYLCASSLGPVPYEQYFGPGTRLTVT.

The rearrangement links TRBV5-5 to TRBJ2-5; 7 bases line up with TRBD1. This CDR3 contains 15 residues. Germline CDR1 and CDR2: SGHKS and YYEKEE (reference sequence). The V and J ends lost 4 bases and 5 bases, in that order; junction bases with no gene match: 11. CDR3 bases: TGTGCCAGCAGCCCTACGACAGGGATGTGGGAGACCCAGTACTTC. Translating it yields CASSPTTGMWETQYF.

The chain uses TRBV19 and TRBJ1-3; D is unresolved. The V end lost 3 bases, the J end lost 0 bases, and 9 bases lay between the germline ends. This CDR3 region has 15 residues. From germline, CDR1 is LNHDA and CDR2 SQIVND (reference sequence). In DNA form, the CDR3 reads TGTGCCAGTAGTATTTCGCAAAACTCTGGAAACACCATATATTTT. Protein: CASSISQNSGNTIYF.

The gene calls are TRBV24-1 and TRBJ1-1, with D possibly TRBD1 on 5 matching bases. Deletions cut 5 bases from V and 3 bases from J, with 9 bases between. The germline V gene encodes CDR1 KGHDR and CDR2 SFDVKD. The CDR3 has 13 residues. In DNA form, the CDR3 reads TGTGCCACCAGTGGAGGGGAGGACACTGAAGCTTTCTTT. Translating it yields CATSGGEDTEAFF.

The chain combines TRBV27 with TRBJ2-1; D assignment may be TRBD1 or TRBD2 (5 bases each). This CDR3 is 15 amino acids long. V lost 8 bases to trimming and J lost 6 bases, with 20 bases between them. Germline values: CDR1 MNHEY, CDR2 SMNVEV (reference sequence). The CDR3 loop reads CASVPFGGVRNEQFF. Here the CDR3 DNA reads TGTGCCAGCGTCCCCTTTGGGGGAGTACGCAATGAGCAGTTCTTC.

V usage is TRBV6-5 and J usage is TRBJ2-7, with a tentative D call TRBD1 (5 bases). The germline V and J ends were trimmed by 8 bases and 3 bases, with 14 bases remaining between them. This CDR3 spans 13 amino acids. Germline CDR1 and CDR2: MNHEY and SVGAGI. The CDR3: CASWGAINYEQYF. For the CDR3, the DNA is TGTGCCAGCTGGGGCGCCATCAACTACGAGCAGTACTTC.

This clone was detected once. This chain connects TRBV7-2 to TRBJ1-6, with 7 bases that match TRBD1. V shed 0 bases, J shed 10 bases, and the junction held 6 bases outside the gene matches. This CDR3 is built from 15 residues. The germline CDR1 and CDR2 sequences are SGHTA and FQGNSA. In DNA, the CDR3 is TGTGCCAGCAGCTTAGCGTGGCAGGGGGAGTCACCCCTCCACTTT. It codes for CASSLAWQGESPLHF.

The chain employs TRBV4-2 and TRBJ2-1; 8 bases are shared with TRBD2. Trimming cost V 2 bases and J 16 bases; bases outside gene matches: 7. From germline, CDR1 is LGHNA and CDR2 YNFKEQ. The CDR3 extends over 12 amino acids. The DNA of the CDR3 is TGTGCCAGCAGCCAAACGGGGGGGCCCTATTTCTTC. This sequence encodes CASSQTGGPYFF.

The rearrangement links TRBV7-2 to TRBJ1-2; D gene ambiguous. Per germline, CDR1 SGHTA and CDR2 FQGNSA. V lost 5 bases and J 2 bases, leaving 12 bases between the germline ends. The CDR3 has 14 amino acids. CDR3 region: CASSPYRSNYGYTF. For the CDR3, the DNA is TGTGCCAGCAGCCCCTATCGCTCAAACTATGGCTACACCTTC.

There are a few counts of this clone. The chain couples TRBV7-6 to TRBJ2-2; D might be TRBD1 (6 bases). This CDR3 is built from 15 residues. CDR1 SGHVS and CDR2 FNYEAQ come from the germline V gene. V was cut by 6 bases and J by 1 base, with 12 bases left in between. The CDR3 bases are TGTGCCAGCAGTCACCGGGACATGAACACCGGGGAGCTGTTTTTT. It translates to CASSHRDMNTGELFF.

In DNA, the CDR3 is TGTGCCAGCACTTGGGGGGCGCAGCCCCAGCATTTT. This gives the protein CASTWGAQPQHF. The V gene is TRBV12-3 or TRBV12-4, the J gene TRBJ1-5; TRBD1 might be the D (6 bases). Between the trimmed V and J ends, which lost 7 bases and 7 bases, there was a span of 11 bases. The CDR3 sequence is 12 residues long.

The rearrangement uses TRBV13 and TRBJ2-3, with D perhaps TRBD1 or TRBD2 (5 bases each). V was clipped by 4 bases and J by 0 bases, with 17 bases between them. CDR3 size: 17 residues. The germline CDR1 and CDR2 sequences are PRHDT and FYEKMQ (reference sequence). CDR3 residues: CASSSLRDEYSTDTQYF. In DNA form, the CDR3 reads TGTGCCAGCAGCTCACTCCGGGACGAGTATAGCACAGATACGCAGTATTTT.